The TCR beta chain described here comes from a study of T cell repertoires in cytomegalovirus infection. In the study overall: In public TCR beta signatures, there were indications of both CMV infection and matching HLA type. Study findings and constraints: Pooled public TCR beta family frequency picked out CMV carriers with the relevant HLA.

Via MiXCR, TCRdb re-called the reads, giving one row per CDR3 protein. The sample shows hundreds of thousands of distinct CDR3 sequences, 9.6% of them seen only once. The CDR3 consists of 15 residues. Germline trimming cut 0 bases from V and 0 bases from J; bases unmatched to any gene: 4. Germline-derived CDR1 and CDR2 are DFQATT and SNEGSKA (reference sequence). In regard to this clonotype: Its antigen is as yet unknown.

The specimen sequenced was PBMCs. This clonotype was sampled from a human donor in good health (CMV status not recorded). Some clones in this sample may be carry-over from other donors' samples. The V and J genes are TRBV20-1 and TRBJ1-2; 7 bases are a match to TRBD1. CDR3 coding DNA: TGCAGTGCTAGAGACCAGGGGGACACTAACTATGGCTACACCTTC. The encoded protein is CSARDQGDTNYGYTF.